These T cell receptor beta chains were read from a single sample in a study of shared clonotypes between healthy human individuals. Repertoires were generated with immunoSEQ multiplex PCR, while TCRdb's copy carries only in-frame clones and drops some. Of a few million clones detected, approximately 94% appear once; the ten largest clones hold more than 0.1%. Sample: naive CD4+ T cells sorted from blood. These receptor sequences come from a man younger than 35 in good health. The CDR3 runs from the conserved cysteine through the conserved F or W. Fields, in order: J gene, D gene, CDR3 length, V gene, clone size, CDR3 DNA, CDR3 protein. The D gene is left open where the match is weak. Clone sizes are given selectively: once, few, many, or a class where the clone is expanded.

TRBJ2-7,-,16,TRBV4-1,-,TGCGCCAGCAGCCACCGGGAGCAAGGGGGATCCTACGAGCAGTACTTC,CASSHREQGGSYEQYF
TRBJ2-5,-,13,TRBV7-2,once,TGTGCCAGCAGCCGGGGACCGGATGAGACCCAGTACTTC,CASSRGPDETQYF
TRBJ2-7,-,13,TRBV30,-,TGTGCCTGGAGTATACAGGGAGGGTACGAGCAGTACTTC,CAWSIQGGYEQYF
TRBJ2-3,-,15,TRBV5-1,-,TGCGCCAGCAGCCGAGGAGGTATTAACACAGATACGCAGTATTTT,CASSRGGINTDTQYF
TRBJ1-1,TRBD1,14,TRBV29-1,-,TGCAGCGTTGAAAACAGGGGGCATGTCACTGAAGCTTTCTTT,CSVENRGHVTEAFF
TRBJ2-7,TRBD1,15,TRBV5-1,-,TGCGCCAGCAGCGTGAAAGGGACAGGGCTCATCGAGCAGTACTTC,CASSVKGTGLIEQYF
TRBJ2-2,-,16,TRBV19,once,TGTGCCAGTACCCTCTCCGGTACAGGTGTCGTCGGGGAGCTGTTTTTT,CASTLSGTGVVGELFF
TRBJ1-2,-,13,TRBV19,-,TGTGCCAGTAGTATACTTGGAGACCATGGCTACACCTTC,CASSILGDHGYTF
TRBJ2-3,TRBD1,16,TRBV4-3,-,TGCGCCAGCAGCCAAGATACACAGGGGGCTACAGATACGCAGTATTTT,CASSQDTQGATDTQYF
TRBJ2-7,TRBD2,14,TRBV2,-,TGTGCCAGCAGTGATGCTAGCGGGAGTTTGTGGCAGTACTTC,CASSDASGSLWQYF
TRBJ1-1,-,16,TRBV5-4,-,TGTGCCAGCAGCTTGAAACTTAATACGGGGAACACTGAAGCTTTCTTT,CASSLKLNTGNTEAFF
TRBJ1-5,TRBD1,16,TRBV4-1,-,TGCGCCAGCAGCCGCCTCCAGGACAGGGTGCATCAGCCCCAGCATTTT,CASSRLQDRVHQPQHF
TRBJ2-7,TRBD2,15,TRBV7-9,-,TGTGCCAGCAGCCCCGGGTATAGCGGGACCTACGAGCAGTACTTC,CASSPGYSGTYEQYF
TRBJ1-1,-,16,TRBV25-1,-,TGTGCCAGCCAAGCGGGCTTTGGACGGAAGAACACTGAAGCTTTCTTT,CASQAGFGRKNTEAFF
TRBJ2-5,-,14,TRBV4-3,-,TGCGCCAGCAGCCTAAACAGGGGAGGAGAGACCCAGTACTTC,CASSLNRGGETQYF
TRBJ1-4,-,14,TRBV29-1,-,TGCAGCGTTGAAGTCGGGGGCTTGGGGGAAAAACTGTTTTTT,CSVEVGGLGEKLFF
TRBJ1-2,-,10,TRBV21-1,-,TGTGCCAGCGGGCATCAGGGCTACACCTTC,CASGHQGYTF
TRBJ1-6,-,13,TRBV6-5,-,TGTGCCAGCAGTTACCGAGATAATTCACCCCTCCACTTT,CASSYRDNSPLHF
TRBJ1-6,-,15,TRBV6-1,-,TGTGCCAGCAGAGAATGGTCCTCCTATAATTCACCCCTCCACTTT,CASREWSSYNSPLHF
TRBJ2-1,-,16,TRBV7-9,-,TGTGCCAGCAGCTTAGTAACAGGGAAGTCCTACAATGAGCAGTTCTTC,CASSLVTGKSYNEQFF
TRBJ2-5,-,13,TRBV25-1,-,TGTGCCAGCAGTGAGGCCGGTCAAGAGACCCAGTACTTC,CASSEAGQETQYF
TRBJ1-2,-,15,TRBV28,once,TGTGCCAGCAGTTCTTCAGCCACCTCTAACTATGGCTACACCTTC,CASSSSATSNYGYTF
TRBJ2-2,TRBD2,18,TRBV28,once,TGTGCCACCGTGGGGACTAGCGGGGGAGTACTGCGCACCGGGGAGCTGTTTTTT,CATVGTSGGVLRTGELFF
TRBJ2-7,TRBD1,16,TRBV5-4,-,TGTGCCAGCAGCACCCCGACAGGGGGCGCGGGATACGAGCAGTACTTC,CASSTPTGGAGYEQYF
TRBJ2-2,-,14,TRBV7-9,-,TGTGCCAGCAGCCCGGAAGAAAGCACCGGGGAGCTGTTTTTT,CASSPEESTGELFF
TRBJ1-1,-,13,TRBV5-6,-,TGTGCCAGCTCCGCCGAGGAGGGCACTGAAGCTTTCTTT,CASSAEEGTEAFF
TRBJ2-5,-,15,TRBV9,-,TGTGCCAGCAGCCCGCGACACCAAAAAATGGAGACCCAGTACTTC,CASSPRHQKMETQYF
TRBJ2-1,TRBD2,15,TRBV5-6,-,TGTGCCAGCAGCCGTGAGGGACTAGCGGGGGTTGAGCAGTTCTTC,CASSREGLAGVEQFF
TRBJ1-1,TRBD1,15,TRBV11-2,-,TGTGCCAGCAGCTTACTGACAGGGACTAACACTGAAGCTTTCTTT,CASSLLTGTNTEAFF